Below are 9 T cell receptor beta chains sequenced from a single sample in a study of cytomegalovirus exposure and HLA in healthy donors (TCRdb year 2017). Preparation of the library involved the immunoSEQ multiplex PCR assay. For the multiplex PCR, a mixture combining 60 forward primers for TCR Vbeta segments and 13 reverse primers for TCR Jbeta segments was used. The source is immuneACCESS, and TCRdb retained only in-frame sequences with V and J called. Part of the clones is not carried over; for the studies checked, unresolved V genes explain less than half of this, and the remainder is unexplained. For this sample the table gives about 180,000 clones, of which around 76% were detected only once. Jointly, the top ten make up under 2.5% of the sample. Material: PBMCs. These receptors were obtained from a woman aged 25-40 years in good health and CMV-seropositive.

The chain combines TRBV6-1 with TRBJ2-3, with TRBD2 identical over 8 bases. Germline CDR1 and CDR2: MNHNS and SASEGT. The CDR3 is 15 amino acids. J gave up 3 bases and V 2 bases, and 4 bases lay outside the gene matches. CDR3 sequence: CASSEWAGGTDTQYF. In DNA form, the CDR3 reads TGTGCCAGCAGTGAATGGGCGGGGGGAACAGATACGCAGTATTTT.

CDR3 sequence reads: CASSRDRFSPLHF. CDR3 nucleotide sequence: TGTGCCAGTAGTAGGGACAGGTTCTCACCCCTCCACTTT. V and J are TRBV19 and TRBJ1-6; 8 bases map to TRBD1. The CDR3 is made up of 13 amino acids. Trimming removed 4 bases from V and 10 bases from J; junction bases left unmatched: 3. Germline V lookup: CDR1 LNHDA, CDR2 SQIVND (reference sequence).

The chain is built from TRBV7-9 and TRBJ2-3, with 7 bases that match TRBD2. The CDR3 has 16 residues. CDR1 is SEHNR and CDR2 is FQNEAQ in the germline V gene (reference sequence). Trimming at V came to 5 bases and at J to 6 bases, leaving 14 bases not matched to a gene. CDR3 sequence: CASSPWGTSGGDTQYF. The DNA for the CDR3 is TGTGCCAGCAGCCCCTGGGGGACCTCGGGAGGCGATACGCAGTATTTT.

The CDR3 DNA reads as TGCGCCAGCAGCCAAGGACAGGGGATCTACGAGCAGTACTTC. It codes for CASSQGQGIYEQYF. The chain combines TRBV4-3 with TRBJ2-7, with 8 bases that match TRBD1. The CDR3 has 14 residues. V gave up 1 base and J gave up 3 bases; unmatched junction bases: 2. Germline lookup yields CDR1 LGHNA and CDR2 YSLEER.

This chain joins TRBV4-2 and TRBJ2-2; perhaps TRBD2 as D (5 bases). The CDR3 consists of 17 residues. With 1 base removed from V and 2 bases from J, the gap between germline ends came to 14 bases. Germline CDR1 LGHNA, CDR2 YNFKEQ. The CDR3 here is CASSQGGSRRNTGELFF. The CDR3 nucleotides are TGTGCCAGCAGCCAAGGTGGGAGTAGGAGAAACACCGGGGAGCTGTTTTTT.

This chain links TRBV5-1 with TRBJ2-3; 14 bases line up with TRBD2. The CDR3 loop spans 17 amino acids. CDR1 is SGHRS, CDR2 YFSETQ, per germline. J was trimmed by 2 bases and V by 2 bases; bases with no gene match: 4. Here the CDR3 reads CASSFRTSGGITDTQYF. As DNA, the CDR3 is TGCGCCAGCAGCTTCCGGACTAGCGGGGGGATCACAGATACGCAGTATTTT. The entire variable domain, with the rest obtained from reference TRBV5-1 and TRBJ2-3, is as follows: KAGVTQTPRYLIKTRGQQVTLSCSPISGHRSVSWYQQTPGQGLQFLFEYFSETQRNKGNFPGRFSGRQFSNSRSEMNVSTLELGDSALYLCASSFRTSGGITDTQYFGPGTRLTVL.

The chain combines TRBV6-5 with TRBJ2-3; 7 bases align to TRBD2. Germline V gene data show CDR1 as MNHEY and CDR2 as SVGAGI. The CDR3 contains 14 residues. Unmatched junction bases numbered 7, after V lost 6 bases and J lost 4 bases. This chain's CDR3 is CASSRDYPPDTQYF. CDR3 coding DNA: TGTGCCAGCAGCCGGGACTACCCCCCAGATACGCAGTATTTT.

V usage is TRBV4-3 and J usage is TRBJ2-5, with 9 bases matching TRBD2. Looked up from germline, CDR1 is LGHNA and CDR2 is YSLEER. The CDR3 totals 16 residues. V lost 0 bases and J lost 1; bases outside the gene matches: 3. This CDR3 reads CASSQDPAGGQETQYF. DNA of the CDR3: TGCGCCAGCAGCCAAGACCCAGCGGGGGGCCAAGAGACCCAGTACTTC.

The V and J genes are TRBV9 and TRBJ2-6; weak D call: TRBD1 (6 bases). The germline V and J ends were trimmed by 0 bases and 0 bases, with 7 bases remaining between them. Germline CDR1 is SGDLS and CDR2 is YYNGEE. The CDR3 runs to 16 residues. CDR3 in amino acids: CASSVGQASGANVLTF. The CDR3 DNA reads TGTGCCAGCAGCGTAGGACAGGCCTCTGGGGCCAACGTCCTGACTTTC. Using reference TRBV9 and TRBJ2-6 for the parts outside the CDR3, the full variable domain is DSGVTQTPKHLITATGQRVTLRCSPRSGDLSVYWYQQSLDQGLQFLIQYYNGEERAKGNILERFSAQQFPDLHSELNLSSLELGDSALYFCASSVGQASGANVLTFGAGSRLTVL.